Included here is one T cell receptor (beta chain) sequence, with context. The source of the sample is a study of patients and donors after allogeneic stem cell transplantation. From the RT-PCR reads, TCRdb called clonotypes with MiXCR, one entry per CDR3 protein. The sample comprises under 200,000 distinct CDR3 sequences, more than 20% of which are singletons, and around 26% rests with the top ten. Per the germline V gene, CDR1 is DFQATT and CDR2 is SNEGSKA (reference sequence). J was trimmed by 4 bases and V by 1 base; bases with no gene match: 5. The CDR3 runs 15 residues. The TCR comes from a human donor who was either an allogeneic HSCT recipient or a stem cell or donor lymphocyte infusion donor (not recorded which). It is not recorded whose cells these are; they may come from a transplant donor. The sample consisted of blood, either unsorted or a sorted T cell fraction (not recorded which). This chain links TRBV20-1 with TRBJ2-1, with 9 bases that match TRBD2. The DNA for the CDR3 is TGCAGTGCTAGAGGGCGACTAGCGGCTTACAATGAGCAGTTCTTC. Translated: CSARGRLAAYNEQFF.